These T cell receptor beta chains were read from a single sample in a study of shared clonotypes between healthy human individuals. Produced via immunoSEQ multiplex PCR; TCRdb's table is partial and in-frame only. The table records about 2 million clones, roughly 94% of them present only once. Sequencing input: naive CD8+ T cells sorted from blood. Receptors were obtained from a man younger than 35 in good health. The CDR3 runs from the conserved cysteine through the conserved F or W. The D gene is left open where the match is weak. Size values are once, few and many counts, or a class for expanded clones, and some rows have none.

abundance,j_gene,len,d_gene,v_gene,CDR3aa,CDR3nt
-,TRBJ2-2,16,TRBD2,TRBV27,CASSPIAGENTGELFF,TGTGCCAGCAGCCCGATAGCGGGGGAAAACACCGGGGAGCTGTTTTTT
-,TRBJ1-2,14,TRBD1,TRBV27,CASSFLGTGNGYTF,TGTGCCAGCAGTTTTCTCGGGACAGGAAATGGCTACACCTTC
-,TRBJ2-1,16,TRBD1,TRBV19,CASSRLTDRGLNEQFF,TGTGCCAGTAGTAGACTGACGGACAGGGGGCTTAATGAGCAGTTCTTC
-,TRBJ2-7,15,-,TRBV29-1,CSVELLEKGTYEQYF,TGCAGCGTTGAACTACTAGAGAAGGGTACCTACGAGCAGTACTTC
-,TRBJ2-7,12,-,TRBV5-1,CASSLGIYEQYF,TGCGCCAGCAGCTTGGGAATCTACGAGCAGTACTTC
-,TRBJ2-1,16,TRBD2,TRBV7-8,CASSLHAGEGNNEQFF,TGTGCCAGCAGCTTGCATGCGGGGGAGGGAAACAATGAGCAGTTCTTC
-,TRBJ2-7,14,-,TRBV2,CASTRGGEDYEQYF,TGTGCCAGCACCAGAGGGGGGGAAGACTACGAGCAGTACTTC
-,TRBJ1-1,13,-,TRBV4-3,CASSPTMNTEAFF,TGCGCCAGCAGCCCGACCATGAACACTGAAGCTTTCTTT
-,TRBJ2-7,13,TRBD2,TRBV19,CASSMGGGVEQYF,TGTGCCAGTAGTATGGGCGGGGGTGTCGAGCAGTACTTC
-,TRBJ1-1,14,TRBD1,TRBV9,CASSGRGQDTEAFF,TGTGCCAGCAGCGGACGAGGACAGGATACTGAAGCTTTCTTT
-,TRBJ2-7,13,-,TRBV7-9,CASSPGPFYEQYF,TGTGCCAGCAGCCCCGGACCGTTCTACGAGCAGTACTTC
-,TRBJ2-1,15,TRBD2,TRBV18,CASSTGLAEVNEQFF,TGTGCCAGCTCGACGGGACTAGCGGAAGTTAATGAGCAGTTCTTC
once,TRBJ1-4,14,-,TRBV7-9,CASSLEGVNEKLFF,TGTGCCAGCAGCTTAGAAGGGGTTAATGAAAAACTGTTTTTT
-,TRBJ2-7,15,TRBD2,TRBV5-5,CASRLTSGGAYEQYF,TGTGCCAGCAGGCTCACTAGCGGGGGAGCCTACGAGCAGTACTTC
-,TRBJ2-4,13,TRBD2,TRBV2,CASSPGLKNIQYF,TGTGCCAGCAGTCCGGGACTAAAAAACATTCAGTACTTC
-,TRBJ1-1,15,TRBD1,TRBV6-1,CASSEYGTGDTEAFF,TGTGCCAGCAGTGAATATGGGACAGGGGACACTGAAGCTTTCTTT
-,TRBJ2-1,17,TRBD2,TRBV7-8,CASSLFSGSSFYNEQFF,TGTGCCAGCAGCTTATTTAGCGGGAGTTCTTTCTACAATGAGCAGTTCTTC
-,TRBJ1-1,16,TRBD1,TRBV28,CASSLPGGNLGTEAFF,TGTGCCAGCAGTTTACCAGGGGGCAATCTGGGCACTGAAGCTTTCTTT
few,TRBJ2-7,13,-,TRBV19,CASSASVSYEQYF,TGTGCCAGTAGTGCCTCCGTCTCCTACGAGCAGTACTTC
-,TRBJ2-7,14,-,TRBV7-9,CASSLVASSYEQYF,TGTGCCAGCAGCTTAGTGGCCAGCAGCTACGAGCAGTACTTC
-,TRBJ2-2,15,TRBD1,TRBV7-9,CASADPGQSTGELFF,TGTGCCAGCGCCGACCCGGGACAGAGCACCGGGGAGCTGTTTTTT
-,TRBJ2-7,17,-,TRBV28,CASSSPAGFVAVNEQYF,TGTGCCAGCAGCTCCCCCGCGGGGTTTGTTGCGGTGAACGAGCAGTACTTC
-,TRBJ2-3,15,-,TRBV27,CASNLYGGDTDTQYF,TGTGCCAGCAACCTTTACGGCGGGGACACAGATACGCAGTATTTT
-,TRBJ2-5,11,-,TRBV13,CASSLEQTQYF,TGTGCCAGCAGCTTAGAACAGACCCAGTACTTC